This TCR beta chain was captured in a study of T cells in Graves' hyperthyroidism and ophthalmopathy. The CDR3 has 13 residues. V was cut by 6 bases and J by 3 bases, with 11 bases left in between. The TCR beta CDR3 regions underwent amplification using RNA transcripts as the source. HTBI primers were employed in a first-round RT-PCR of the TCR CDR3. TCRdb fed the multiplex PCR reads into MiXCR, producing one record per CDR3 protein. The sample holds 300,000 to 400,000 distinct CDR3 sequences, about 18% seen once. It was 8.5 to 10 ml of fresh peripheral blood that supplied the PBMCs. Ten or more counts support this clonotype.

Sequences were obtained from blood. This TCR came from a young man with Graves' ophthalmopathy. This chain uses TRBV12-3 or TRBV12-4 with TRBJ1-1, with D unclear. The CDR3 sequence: CASRPTSDTEAFF. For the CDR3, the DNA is TGTGCCAGCAGGCCGACTTCAGACACTGAAGCTTTCTTT.